These T cell receptor beta chains were read from a single sample in a study of beta chain features in type 1 diabetes. TCRdb's table, derived via immunoSEQ multiplex PCR, lists solely in-frame clones and lacks some. The sample gives 860,000 or so clones, roughly 17% of which show up once; 0.02% to 0.025% is in the top ten. Sequencing was performed on naive CD4+ T cells from blood. The receptor set was obtained from a woman aged 18 to 35 in good health. CDR3s include the opening cysteine and the closing phenylalanine or tryptophan. A D gene is named only where the DNA matches it firmly. Size is omitted from some rows. Given values are once, few, many or a class for expanded clones.

D gene	clone size	V gene	CDR3 length	J gene	CDR3 protein	CDR3 DNA
TRBD2	NA	TRBV5-4	16	TRBJ2-4	CASSRGGTVAKNIQYF	TGTGCCAGCAGCCGGGGGGGTACCGTAGCCAAAAACATTCAGTACTTC
TRBD1	NA	TRBV28	15	TRBJ2-2	CASNKGAPKTGELFF	TGTGCCAGCAATAAGGGGGCCCCGAAGACCGGGGAGCTGTTTTTT
TRBD2	few	TRBV6-5	15	TRBJ2-5	CASSVTSGSGETQYF	TGTGCCAGCAGTGTGACTAGCGGGAGTGGTGAGACCCAGTACTTC
NA	few	TRBV7-8	12	TRBJ2-3	CASSAGGDTQYF	TGTGCCAGCAGCGCAGGAGGGGATACGCAGTATTTT
NA	NA	TRBV5-6	16	TRBJ2-5	CASSPGPGQLLETQYF	TGTGCCAGCAGCCCCGGGCCGGGACAACTATTAGAGACCCAGTACTTC
TRBD2	few	TRBV7-6	17	TRBJ2-1	CASSPRTSGSGYNEQFF	TGTGCCAGCAGCCCGCGGACTAGCGGGAGTGGATACAATGAGCAGTTCTTC
NA	NA	TRBV11-2	13	TRBJ2-1	CASSLVRSPEQFF	TGTGCCAGCAGCTTAGTTCGCTCCCCCGAGCAGTTCTTC
NA	few	TRBV7-3	14	TRBJ1-4	CASSLGAVNEKLFF	TGTGCCAGCAGCTTAGGGGCGGTTAATGAAAAACTGTTTTTT
NA	few	TRBV14	14	TRBJ1-2	CASSQVGTVRGYTF	TGTGCCAGCAGCCAAGTCGGTACGGTCAGGGGCTACACCTTC
NA	NA	TRBV7-6	16	TRBJ2-5	CASSFTYDRLKETQYF	TGTGCCAGCAGCTTTACCTACGACAGACTTAAAGAGACCCAGTACTTC
NA	NA	TRBV5-1	15	TRBJ2-3	CASSSGTQLPNTQYF	TGCGCCAGCAGCTCCGGGACTCAACTCCCGAATACGCAGTATTTT
NA	NA	TRBV27	15	TRBJ2-5	CASSLLSRGSAQQYF	TGTGCCAGCAGTTTACTGTCTAGGGGCTCGGCACAGCAGTACTTC
NA	NA	TRBV5-1	14	TRBJ2-7	CASSLSGRNYEQYF	TGCGCCAGCAGCTTGTCTGGACGGAACTACGAGCAGTACTTC
TRBD2	few	TRBV6-5	14	TRBJ2-7	CASGSRTSDYEQYF	TGTGCCAGCGGGTCGAGAACTAGCGACTACGAGCAGTACTTC
NA	few	TRBV18	14	TRBJ2-7	CASSPDGRLYEQYF	TGTGCCAGCTCACCCGATGGGAGGCTTTACGAGCAGTACTTC
NA	few	TRBV19	13	TRBJ2-7	CASRFSPLGEQYF	TGTGCCAGTAGATTCAGTCCTTTGGGCGAGCAGTACTTC
NA	few	TRBV6-5	13	TRBJ2-1	CASSFLPYNEQFF	TGTGCCAGCAGTTTTCTCCCCTACAATGAGCAGTTCTTC
TRBD2	NA	TRBV5-4	16	TRBJ2-5	CASSSQDSGGRGTQYF	TGTGCCAGCAGCTCCCAGGATAGCGGGGGACGTGGGACCCAGTACTTC
NA	NA	TRBV5-4	14	TRBJ2-7	CASSLVGSDYEQYF	TGTGCCAGCAGCTTGGTGGGGTCTGACTACGAGCAGTACTTC
NA	few	TRBV14	15	TRBJ2-1	CASSPKTRGSLWQFF	TGTGCCAGCAGCCCAAAGACGAGGGGGAGTCTTTGGCAGTTCTTC
NA	NA	TRBV15	13	TRBJ2-3	CATRRGHSDTQYF	TGTGCCACCAGGAGAGGACACTCAGATACGCAGTATTTT
NA	NA	TRBV7-3	13	TRBJ1-1	CASSLWENTEAFF	TGTGCCAGCAGCTTGTGGGAGAACACTGAAGCTTTCTTT
TRBD1	few	TRBV6-6	15	TRBJ2-7	CASSVRDRGFGEQYF	TGTGCCAGCAGCGTCCGGGACAGGGGATTTGGCGAGCAGTACTTC
NA	few	TRBV7-2	16	TRBJ1-2	CASSLSTGRARYGYTF	TGTGCCAGCAGCCTTAGTACAGGCCGAGCGAGGTATGGCTACACCTTC
NA	NA	TRBV6-6	11	TRBJ2-4	CASNRGNIQYF	TGTGCCAGCAACAGAGGGAACATTCAGTACTTC
NA	few	TRBV10-3	12	TRBJ2-1	CAISPLSNEQFF	TGTGCCATCTCCCCTCTGAGCAATGAGCAGTTCTTC
NA	NA	TRBV29-1	11	TRBJ2-2	CSVGNTGELFF	TGCAGCGTTGGGAACACCGGGGAGCTGTTTTTT
NA	NA	TRBV5-4	18	TRBJ2-3	CASSPGQGGLAGAIAQYF	TGTGCCAGCAGCCCGGGACAGGGAGGGCTAGCGGGAGCCATTGCGCAGTATTTT
TRBD1	few	TRBV7-2	14	TRBJ2-2	CASRTTGDVGELFF	TGTGCCAGCAGAACAACAGGGGATGTCGGGGAGCTGTTTTTT
TRBD2	NA	TRBV15	17	TRBJ2-3	CATSIGLLAGGADTQYF	TGTGCCACCAGCATTGGGTTGTTAGCGGGAGGGGCAGATACGCAGTATTTT
NA	NA	TRBV9	17	TRBJ2-1	CASSVAFEGGDYNEQFF	TGTGCCAGCAGCGTAGCTTTCGAAGGGGGAGACTACAATGAGCAGTTCTTC
TRBD2	NA	TRBV7-2	17	TRBJ2-1	CASSSRLAGVNYNEQFF	TGTGCCAGCAGCTCGAGGCTAGCGGGAGTGAATTACAATGAGCAGTTCTTC
NA	NA	TRBV6-5	12	TRBJ2-1	CPRRIRDNEQFF	TGTCCCCGACGGATCCGGGACAATGAGCAGTTCTTC
TRBD1	few	TRBV29-1	12	TRBJ2-1	CSAPGGTNEQFF	TGCAGCGCCCCAGGGGGTACCAATGAGCAGTTCTTC
NA	few	TRBV7-9	12	TRBJ2-1	CASDRGTGEQFF	TGTGCCAGTGACCGGGGTACAGGTGAGCAGTTCTTC
NA	few	TRBV2	15	TRBJ2-1	CASSSAGEGAYEQFF	TGTGCCAGCAGTTCAGCGGGAGAGGGGGCGTATGAGCAGTTCTTC
TRBD1	NA	TRBV18	17	TRBJ2-2	CASSPPGQGANTGELFF	TGTGCCAGCTCACCCCCGGGACAGGGGGCGAACACCGGGGAGCTGTTTTTT
NA	NA	TRBV2	12	TRBJ2-2	CASSVLSGELFF	TGTGCCAGCAGTGTCTTATCCGGGGAGCTGTTTTTT
NA	NA	TRBV9	15	TRBJ2-3	CASSGRGGNTDTQYF	TGTGCCAGCAGCGGCAGGGGCGGGAACACAGATACGCAGTATTTT
NA	NA	TRBV18	17	TRBJ1-4	CASSPKGQSPRNEKLFF	TGTGCCAGCTCACCAAAGGGACAATCGCCGCGGAATGAAAAACTGTTTTTT
TRBD2	NA	TRBV4-2	16	TRBJ2-5	CASSQVVGLGQETQYF	TGTGCCAGCAGCCAAGTTGTAGGACTAGGGCAAGAGACCCAGTACTTC
NA	NA	TRBV15	13	TRBJ2-1	CATSNIRANEQFF	TGTGCCACCAGCAATATACGGGCGAATGAGCAGTTCTTC
NA	NA	TRBV9	15	TRBJ2-1	CASSVAPWGFNEQFF	TGTGCCAGCAGCGTGGCCCCCTGGGGTTTCAATGAGCAGTTCTTC
NA	few	TRBV28	15	TRBJ2-7	CASSFIAPGQGEQYF	TGTGCCAGCAGTTTCATCGCACCGGGGCAAGGCGAGCAGTACTTC
NA	NA	TRBV19	17	TRBJ1-4	CASSRRTGKATNEKLFF	TGTGCCAGTAGTCGTAGGACGGGTAAAGCAACTAATGAAAAACTGTTTTTT
TRBD2	NA	TRBV6-6	15	TRBJ2-2	CASSQRREGTGELFF	TGTGCCAGCAGTCAACGCCGGGAGGGGACCGGGGAGCTGTTTTTT